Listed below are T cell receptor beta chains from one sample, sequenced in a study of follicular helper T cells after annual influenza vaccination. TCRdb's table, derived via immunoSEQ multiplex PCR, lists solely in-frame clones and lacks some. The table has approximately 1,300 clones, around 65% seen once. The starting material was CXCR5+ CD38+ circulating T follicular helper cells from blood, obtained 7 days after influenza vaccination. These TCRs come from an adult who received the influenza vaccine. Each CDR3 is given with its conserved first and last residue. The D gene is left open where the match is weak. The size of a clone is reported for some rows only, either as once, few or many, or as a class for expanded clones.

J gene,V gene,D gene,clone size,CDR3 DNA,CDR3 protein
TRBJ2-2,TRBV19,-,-,TGTGCCAGTAGTATGCGAGACAGGAACACCGGGGAGCTGTTTTTT,CASSMRDRNTGELFF
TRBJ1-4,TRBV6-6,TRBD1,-,TGTGCCAGCAGTTATCCCGGGACAGGGGCGAAACTGTTTTTT,CASSYPGTGAKLFF
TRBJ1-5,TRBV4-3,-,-,TGCGCCAGCAGCCAAGGACAGAATCGTCAGCCCCAGCATTTT,CASSQGQNRQPQHF
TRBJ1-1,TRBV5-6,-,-,TGTGCCAGCAGCTTGCGGATATACACTGAAGCTTTCTTT,CASSLRIYTEAFF
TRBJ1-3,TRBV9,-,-,TGTGCCAGCAGCCCCGAGTTGGGGCTTGGAAACACCATATATTTT,CASSPELGLGNTIYF
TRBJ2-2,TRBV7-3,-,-,TGTGCCAGCAGCTTAATCTCCCGGCCACCCGGGGAGCTGTTTTTT,CASSLISRPPGELFF
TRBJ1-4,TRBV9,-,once,TGTGCCAGCAGCGTTACAGGGATGGGAAAACTGTTTTTT,CASSVTGMGKLFF
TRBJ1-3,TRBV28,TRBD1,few,TGTGCCAGCAGTTTAAGTTCAGGGGGAAGAAACACCATATATTTT,CASSLSSGGRNTIYF
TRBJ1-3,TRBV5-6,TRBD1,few,TGTGCCAGCAGCGCCCGGGACAGGACTGGAAACACCATATATTTT,CASSARDRTGNTIYF
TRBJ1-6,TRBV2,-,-,TGTGCCAGCAGTGTTGGGGGTTATAATTCACCCCTCCACTTT,CASSVGGYNSPLHF
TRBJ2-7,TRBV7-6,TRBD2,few,TGTGCCAGCAGCATTCAGGGACTAGCGGGAGGTTCGGAGCAGTACTTC,CASSIQGLAGGSEQYF
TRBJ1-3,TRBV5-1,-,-,TGCGCCAGCAGCCCGCGGACAGACGGAAACACCATATATTTT,CASSPRTDGNTIYF
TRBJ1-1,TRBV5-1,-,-,TGCGCCAGCAGCTTTACCCCCCCGGTGACTGAAGCTTTCTTT,CASSFTPPVTEAFF
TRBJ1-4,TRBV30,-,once,TGTGCCTGGAACGCCGGATACAGGGCTAATGAAAAACTGTTTTTT,CAWNAGYRANEKLFF
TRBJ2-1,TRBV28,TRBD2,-,TGTGCCAGCAGTGTGACTAGCGGGAGGGGGAATGAGCAGTTCTTC,CASSVTSGRGNEQFF
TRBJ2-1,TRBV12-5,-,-,TGTGCTAGTGGTTTGACAGAATACAATGAGCAGTTCTTC,CASGLTEYNEQFF
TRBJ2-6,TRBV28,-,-,TGTGCCAGCAGTTTTAATCAGGGGGGGGCCAACGTCCTGACTTTC,CASSFNQGGANVLTF
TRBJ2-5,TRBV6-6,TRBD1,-,TGTGCCAGTGGGAGAGGGACAGGGCAAAAAGAGACCCAGTACTTC,CASGRGTGQKETQYF
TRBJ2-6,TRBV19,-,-,TGTGCCAGTAGTATCCTAACCTCTGGGGCCAACGTCCTGACTTTC,CASSILTSGANVLTF
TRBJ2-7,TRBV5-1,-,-,TGCGCCAGCAGCTTTCTCCCTAGGTCGTCAGGGGCCTCCCACGAGCAGTACTTC,CASSFLPRSSGASHEQYF
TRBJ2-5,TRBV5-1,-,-,TGCGCCAGCAGCTTGGGAGTCGCGGCCCCCGAGACCCAGTACTTC,CASSLGVAAPETQYF
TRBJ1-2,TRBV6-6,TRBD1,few,TGTGCCAGCAGGGGATTGGACAGGGGGACCCGTGGCTACACCTTC,CASRGLDRGTRGYTF
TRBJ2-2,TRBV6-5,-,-,TGTGCCAGCAGGCCCGGGACTGCGAACACCGGGGAGCTGTTTTTT,CASRPGTANTGELFF
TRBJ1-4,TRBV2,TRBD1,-,TGTGCCAGCAGTCTGGACAGGGAAAATGAAAAACTGTTTTTT,CASSLDRENEKLFF
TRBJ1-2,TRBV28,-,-,TGTGCCAGCCGGTCTGTTGGCTACACCTTC,CASRSVGYTF
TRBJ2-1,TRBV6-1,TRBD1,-,TGTGCCAGCCGGACGGACAGGGGAAACAATGAGCAGTTCTTC,CASRTDRGNNEQFF
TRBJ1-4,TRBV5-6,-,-,TGTGCCAGCAGCTTGAATGGTGAAAAACTGTTTTTT,CASSLNGEKLFF
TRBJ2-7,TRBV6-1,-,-,TGTGCCAGCAGTGAGATCTGGCTAAGCGAGCAGTACTTC,CASSEIWLSEQYF
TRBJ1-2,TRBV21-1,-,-,TGTGCCAGCAACACAGGGGATCGCTATGGCTACACCTTC,CASNTGDRYGYTF
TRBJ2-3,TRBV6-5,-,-,TGTGCCAGCAGTTACTCTGGATTAGATACGCAGTATTTT,CASSYSGLDTQYF
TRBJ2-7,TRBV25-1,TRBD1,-,TGTGCCAGCAGTCCGACGGACAGGAAGCACGAGCAGTACTTC,CASSPTDRKHEQYF
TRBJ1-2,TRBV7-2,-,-,TGTGCCAGCAGCCACGTTAGGGGGGAGACATCGACTGGCTACACCTTC,CASSHVRGETSTGYTF
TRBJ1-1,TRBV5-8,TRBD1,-,TGTGCCAGCAGCCAGGACAGGGACACTGAAGCTTTCTTT,CASSQDRDTEAFF
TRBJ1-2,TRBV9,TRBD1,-,TGTGCCAGCAGCGTAGACGGACAGGGGCGCTACACCTTC,CASSVDGQGRYTF
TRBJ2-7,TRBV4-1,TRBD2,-,TGCGCCAGCAGCCAAGAGGACCCGGGACTAGCGGGAGGGAAGGGGTACGAGCAGTACTTC,CASSQEDPGLAGGKGYEQYF
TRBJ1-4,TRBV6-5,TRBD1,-,TGTGCCAGCAGTTTGGGACAGGGATTGAATGAAAAACTGTTTTTT,CASSLGQGLNEKLFF
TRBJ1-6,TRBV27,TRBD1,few,TGTGCCAGCAGTTCAACCCCTACAGGGGGCCGATATAATTCACCCCTCCACTTT,CASSSTPTGGRYNSPLHF
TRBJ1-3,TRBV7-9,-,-,TGTGCCAGCAGCCAACCCCCGACAGGAGTCGAAAACACCATATATTTT,CASSQPPTGVENTIYF
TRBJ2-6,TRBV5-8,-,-,TGTGCCAGCAGCTTACAGGTCTCTGGGGCCAACGTCCTGACTTTC,CASSLQVSGANVLTF
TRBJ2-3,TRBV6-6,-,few,TGTGCCAGCAGTTACTCTGGATTAGATACGCAGTATTTT,CASSYSGLDTQYF
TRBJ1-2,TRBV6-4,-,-,TGTGCCAGCAGTGACTCGGTGGCAGGGGCTAACTATGGCTACACCTTC,CASSDSVAGANYGYTF
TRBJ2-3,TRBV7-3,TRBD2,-,TGTGCCAGCAGCCCCCGTCGTGGGCTAGCGGGAGACCCTCGGACAGATACGCAGTATTTT,CASSPRRGLAGDPRTDTQYF
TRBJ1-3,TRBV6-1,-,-,TGTGCCAGCTTGGTGGGTGGAAACACCATATATTTT,CASLVGGNTIYF
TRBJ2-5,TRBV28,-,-,TGTGCCAGCAGTCAAGAGACCCAGTACTTC,CASSQETQYF
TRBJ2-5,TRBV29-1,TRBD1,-,TGCAGCGTTCGTCCCGGGACAGGGAAAGAGACCCAGTACTTC,CSVRPGTGKETQYF
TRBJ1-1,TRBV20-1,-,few,TGCAGTGCTAGAGGTAACACTGAAGCTTTCTTT,CSARGNTEAFF
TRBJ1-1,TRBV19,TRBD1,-,TGTGCCAGTAGTAAAAGGACAGGGGGCTCCACTGAAGCTTTCTTT,CASSKRTGGSTEAFF
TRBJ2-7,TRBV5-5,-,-,TGTGCCAGCAGCTTGTCCCCCCAGGGGCGGGGCGAGCAGTACTTC,CASSLSPQGRGEQYF
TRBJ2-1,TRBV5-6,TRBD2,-,TGTGCCAGCAGCTTGGGAGTGACTAGCGGGGGCAATGAGCAGTTCTTC,CASSLGVTSGGNEQFF
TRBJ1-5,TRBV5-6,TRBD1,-,TGTGCCAGCAGCCAGGGACAGGGTAGGCAGCCCCAGCATTTT,CASSQGQGRQPQHF
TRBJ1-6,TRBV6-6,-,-,TGTGCCAGCAGGACACCAGGCCTCACCTCACCCCTCCACTTT,CASRTPGLTSPLHF